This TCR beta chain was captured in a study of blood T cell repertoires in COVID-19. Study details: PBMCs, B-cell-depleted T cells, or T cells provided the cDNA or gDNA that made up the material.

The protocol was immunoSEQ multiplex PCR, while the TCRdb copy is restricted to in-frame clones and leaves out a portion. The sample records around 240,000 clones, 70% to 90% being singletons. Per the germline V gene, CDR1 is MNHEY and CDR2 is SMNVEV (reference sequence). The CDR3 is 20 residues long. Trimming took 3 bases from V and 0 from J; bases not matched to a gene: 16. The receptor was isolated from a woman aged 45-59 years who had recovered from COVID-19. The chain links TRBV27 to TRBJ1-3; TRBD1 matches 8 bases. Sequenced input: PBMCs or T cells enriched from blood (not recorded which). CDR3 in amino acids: CASSLYSPGTGRYSGNTIYF. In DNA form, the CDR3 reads TGTGCCAGCAGTTTGTATTCCCCCGGGACAGGTCGTTACTCTGGAAACACCATATATTTT.